The 30 T cell receptor beta chains below come from one sample, sequenced in a study of blood T cell repertoires in COVID-19. Produced via immunoSEQ multiplex PCR; TCRdb's table is partial and in-frame only. The table records some 140,000 clones, around 83% of them present only once. The sequencing sample was made of peripheral blood. All receptors come from a woman aged 55 to 70 with COVID-19, enrolled during active disease.

V usage is TRBV11-2 and J usage is TRBJ2-7, with D unclear. V dropped 5 bases and J dropped 3 bases, with 11 bases sitting between them. Germline V gene lookup returns CDR1 SGHAT and CDR2 FQNNGV. This CDR3 contains 13 residues. The CDR3 DNA sequence: TGTGCCAGCAGCACCCTAGTGAACTACGAGCAGTACTTC. It translates to CASSTLVNYEQYF.

The chain uses TRBV4-1 and TRBJ1-1, with D unresolved. From germline, CDR1 is MGHRA and CDR2 YSYEKL. The CDR3 covers 17 residues. V was cut by 4 bases and J by 4 bases, with 22 bases left in between. The CDR3, as DNA: TGCGCCAGCAGCCGAGCCTTTATAGTTGAGGATGGCACTGAAGCTTTCTTT. The encoded protein is CASSRAFIVEDGTEAFF.

The rearrangement joins TRBV20-1 to TRBJ1-1; D ambiguous. Germline V lookup: CDR1 DFQATT, CDR2 SNEGSKA (reference sequence). V was clipped by 8 bases and J by 1 base, with 8 bases between them. This CDR3 has 11 amino acids. The CDR3 DNA follows: TGCAGTCCTTTCGGGAACACTGAAGCTTTCTTT. Its protein is CSPFGNTEAFF.

V gene TRBV12-5 combines with J gene TRBJ1-5, with D tentatively TRBD1 (5 bases). V lost 3 bases, J lost 4 bases, and 13 bases lay in between. The germline V gene has CDR1 LGHNT and CDR2 FRNRAP. CDR3 length: 15 residues. The DNA of the CDR3 is TGTGCTAGTGGTTTCCATAACAGGAAGAATCAGCCCCAGCATTTT. This sequence encodes CASGFHNRKNQPQHF. Filled out from reference TRBV12-5 and TRBJ1-5, the complete variable domain reads DARVTQTPRHKVTEMGQEVTMRCQPILGHNTVFWYRQTMMQGLELLAYFRNRAPLDDSGMPKDRFSAEMPDATLATLKIQPSEPRDSAVYFCASGFHNRKNQPQHFGDGTRLSIL.

This rearrangement joins TRBV5-1 to TRBJ1-2; D not certain. The CDR3 sequence is 14 residues long. Trimming cost V 0 bases and J 4 bases, with 10 bases left between them. Germline CDR1 is SGHRS and CDR2 is YFSETQ. Written as DNA, the CDR3 is TGCGCCAGCAGCTTGGCCGAGGGATCCTATGGCTACACCTTC. Its translation is CASSLAEGSYGYTF.

This chain connects TRBV3-1 (or the pseudogene TRBV3-2) to TRBJ2-7; 13 positions agree with TRBD2. V was pared by 4 bases and J by 3 bases, with 6 bases of the junction left unmatched. CDR3 length equals 16 residues. The germline gives CDR1 LGHDT, CDR2 YNNKEL (reference sequence). The CDR3 DNA reads as TGTGCCAGCAGCCCCGGAAGGACTAGCGGGAGCTACGAGCAGTACTTC. Protein sequence: CASSPGRTSGSYEQYF.

This clone was seen many times. V is TRBV19 and J is TRBJ2-5; possibly TRBD2 for D (7 bases). CDR3 length: 15 amino acids. With 0 bases removed from V and 4 bases from J, the gap between germline ends came to 12 bases. Germline V gene lookup returns CDR1 LNHDA and CDR2 SQIVND (reference sequence). CDR3 protein: CASSIDGGGGETQYF. DNA for the CDR3: TGTGCCAGTAGTATAGATGGCGGGGGCGGAGAGACCCAGTACTTC.

This clone showed up just once. The gene calls are TRBV2 and TRBJ2-5, with TRBD1 matching 9 bases. The CDR3 consists of 17 residues. With 1 base clipped from V and 2 bases from J, the junction kept 8 bases outside the gene matches. From germline, CDR1 is SNHLY and CDR2 FYNNEI. The CDR3 coding sequence is TGTGCCAGCAGTGAAGACCGGACAGGGGCCACACAAGAGACCCAGTACTTC. Its protein is CASSEDRTGATQETQYF.

This clone was observed a single time. The chain combines TRBV19 with TRBJ2-2; D may be TRBD1 (6 bases). CDR3 length: 12 residues. V was trimmed by 7 bases and J by 6 bases, leaving 9 bases between them. Germline assignment: CDR1 LNHDA and CDR2 SQIVND (reference sequence). CDR3 sequence (DNA): TGTGCCAGTAAAGGGACACCCGGGGAGCTGTTTTTT. Its translation is CASKGTPGELFF.

Ten or more counts support this clone. The chain links TRBV18 to TRBJ2-7; TRBD1 agrees at 9 bases. The CDR3 sequence is 14 residues long. Trimming removed 2 bases from V and 4 bases from J; junction bases left unmatched: 3. The germline V gene has CDR1 KGHSH and CDR2 LQKENI. In DNA, the CDR3 is TGTGCCAGCTCACCATCGGGGACAGGGTACGAGCAGTACTTC. Amino acid sequence: CASSPSGTGYEQYF. Variable domain in full (rest from reference TRBV18 and TRBJ2-7): NAGVMQNPRHLVRRRGQEARLRCSPMKGHSHVYWYRQLPEEGLKFMVYLQKENIIDESGMPKERFSAEFPKEGPSILRIQQVVRGDSAAYFCASSPSGTGYEQYFGPGTRLTVT.

This sequence joins TRBV27 and TRBJ2-2; 9 positions agree with TRBD1. The V gene's germline CDR1 is MNHEY and CDR2 SMNVEV (reference sequence). This CDR3 spans 15 amino acids. J gave up 7 bases and V 5 bases, and 8 bases lay outside the gene matches. The CDR3 protein is CASSPSGQGNGELFF. The CDR3 DNA sequence: TGTGCCAGCAGTCCCTCGGGACAGGGAAACGGGGAGCTGTTTTTT.

The chain joins TRBV7-2 to TRBJ2-1; 12 positions match TRBD2. The J segment lost 10 bases and the V segment lost 7 bases, leaving 17 bases of the junction unmatched. Germline V gene sequence: CDR1 SGHTA, CDR2 FQGNSA. The CDR3 covers 17 residues. The CDR3 sequence is CASILAGLAGGRGEQFF. In DNA, the CDR3 is TGTGCCAGCATTTTAGCGGGTCTAGCGGGGGGGCGAGGCGAGCAGTTCTTC.

The J gene is TRBJ1-2, the V gene TRBV2; 8 nucleotides agree with TRBD1. CDR3 length: 17 amino acids. Germline V lookup: CDR1 SNHLY, CDR2 FYNNEI. V was pared by 0 bases and J by 0 bases, with 6 bases of the junction left unmatched. The CDR3 reads CASSEAGRGLPNYGYTF. CDR3 sequence (DNA): TGTGCCAGCAGTGAAGCCGGCAGGGGGCTCCCTAACTATGGCTACACCTTC.

The table lists this clone with a count of one. The chain is built from TRBV24-1 and TRBJ1-2; TRBD1 is a possible D gene (6 bases). The V gene's germline CDR1 is KGHDR and CDR2 SFDVKD. The CDR3 runs 16 residues. Trimming took 5 bases from V and 6 from J, leaving 21 bases between them. The CDR3 reads CATSGNRLGQGNGYTF. DNA for the CDR3: TGTGCCACCAGTGGAAACAGGTTAGGGCAGGGGAATGGCTACACCTTC.

CDR3 in DNA: TGTGCCTGGAGTGTACTGGGAGGCACTGAAGCTTTCTTT. This sequence encodes CAWSVLGGTEAFF. The chain recombines TRBV30 with TRBJ1-1; the D is unclear. Germline V gene data show CDR1 as GTSNPN and CDR2 as SVGIG (reference sequence). Trimming pared 0 bases from V and 4 bases from J, leaving 9 bases between. The CDR3 is 13 amino acids.

The chain employs TRBV29-1 and TRBJ1-4; no firm D call. Germline V gene sequence: CDR1 SQVTM, CDR2 ANQGSEA. The V end was cut by 4 bases, the J end by 4 bases, with 13 bases between. The CDR3 consists of 14 residues. CDR3 region: CSVVTGIGNEKLFF. The CDR3 coding sequence is TGCAGCGTTGTTACCGGGATAGGTAATGAAAAACTGTTTTTT.

The CDR3 reads CASSLYGNSPLHF. The CDR3 DNA is TGTGCCAGCAGTTTATACGGGAATTCACCCCTCCACTTT. The chain links TRBV27 to TRBJ1-6; no reliable D call. The CDR3 runs to 13 residues. V gave up 1 base and J gave up 7 bases, with 5 bases separating them. CDR1 is MNHEY, CDR2 SMNVEV, per germline (reference sequence).

The chain couples TRBV9 to TRBJ1-2; TRBD1 agrees at 9 bases. The V segment lost 7 bases and the J segment 5 bases; nucleotides outside the gene matches: 9. Germline V CDR1 and CDR2: SGDLS, YYNGEE. The CDR3 extends over 14 amino acids. The CDR3 bases are TGTGCCAGCGGTCGGACAGGGGCACGATATGGCTACACCTTC. Its translation: CASGRTGARYGYTF. Filled out from reference TRBV9 and TRBJ1-2, the complete variable domain reads DSGVTQTPKHLITATGQRVTLRCSPRSGDLSVYWYQQSLDQGLQFLIQYYNGEERAKGNILERFSAQQFPDLHSELNLSSLELGDSALYFCASGRTGARYGYTFGSGTRLTVV.

The rearrangement joins TRBV6-5 to TRBJ1-3, with 7 bases matching TRBD1. Trimming removed 8 bases from V and 2 bases from J; junction bases left unmatched: 6. The germline V gene has CDR1 MNHEY and CDR2 SVGAGI. This CDR3 has 14 residues. CDR3 loop: CASRLTGAGNTIYF. DNA of the CDR3: TGTGCCAGCCGCCTTACAGGGGCTGGAAACACCATATATTTT.

The rearrangement links TRBV14 to TRBJ1-5; the D is unclear. Trimming cost V 6 bases and J 5 bases, with 14 bases left between them. Germline assignment: CDR1 SGHDN and CDR2 FVKESK. The CDR3 length is 14 residues. CDR3 bases: TGTGCCAGCAGGACGGTTTCGAGGGATCAGCCCCAGCATTTT. It codes for CASRTVSRDQPQHF. Full variable domain (rest looked up from reference TRBV14 and TRBJ1-5): EAGVTQFPSHSVIEKGQTVTLRCDPISGHDNLYWYRRVMGKEIKFLLHFVKESKQDESGMPNNRFLAERTGGTYSTLKVQPAELEDSGVYFCASRTVSRDQPQHFGDGTRLSIL.

This clone occurred a few times. Mismatch with germline at one junction end may stem from a read error. The chain's CDR3 is CASSSQGRIF. The CDR3 DNA is TGCGCCAGCAGCTCACAGGGGAGGATTTTT. V is TRBV10-1 and J is TRBJ2-2, with a tentative D call TRBD1 (7 bases). CDR3 length: 10 residues. Per germline, CDR1 WNHNN and CDR2 SYGVQD (reference sequence).

The chain carries TRBV14 and TRBJ1-2, with 8 bases lining up with TRBD1. The CDR3 totals 14 residues. The germline V gene encodes CDR1 SGHDN and CDR2 FVKESK. V trimming: 4 bases; J trimming: 3 bases; junction bases outside the gene matches: 4. CDR3: CASSRTGIYYGYTF. The CDR3 coding sequence is TGTGCCAGCAGCCGGACAGGGATATACTATGGCTACACCTTC.

The chain is built from TRBV6-1 and TRBJ2-3, with no clear D. Deletions cut 1 base from V and 4 bases from J, with 6 bases between. The CDR3 is 13 residues long. Germline values: CDR1 MNHNS, CDR2 SASEGT. The CDR3 bases are TGTGCCAGCAGTGAAGGGCACGCAGATACGCAGTATTTT. This translates into CASSEGHADTQYF.

The chain uses TRBV15 and TRBJ2-6, with TRBD1 matching over 7 bases. There are 18 residues in the CDR3. Trimming at V came to 1 base and at J to 1 base, leaving 7 bases not matched to a gene. The V gene's germline CDR1 is LNHNV and CDR2 YYDKDF (reference sequence). Here the CDR3 reads CATSRAGQSLSGANVLTF. CDR3 coding DNA: TGTGCCACCAGCAGAGCGGGACAGTCCCTATCTGGGGCCAACGTCCTGACTTTC. The full variable domain, in which reference TRBV15 and TRBJ2-6 provide the parts outside the CDR3, is DAMVIQNPRYQVTQFGKPVTLSCSQTLNHNVMYWYQQKSSQAPKLLFHYYDKDFNNEADTPDNFQSRRPNTSFCFLDIRSPGLGDTAMYLCATSRAGQSLSGANVLTFGAGSRLTVL.

The chain links TRBV5-6 to TRBJ1-1, with D possibly matching TRBD1 (5 bases). V dropped 2 bases and J dropped 1 base, with 15 bases sitting between them. The length of the CDR3 is 16 residues. CDR1 is SGHDT, CDR2 YYEEEE, per germline. CDR3 loop: CASSFRNLGQNTEAFF. CDR3 nucleotide sequence: TGTGCCAGCAGCTTCCGTAATTTAGGACAGAACACTGAAGCTTTCTTT. The full variable domain, in which reference TRBV5-6 and TRBJ1-1 provide the parts outside the CDR3, is DAGVTQSPTHLIKTRGQQVTLRCSPKSGHDTVSWYQQALGQGPQFIFQYYEEEERQRGNFPDRFSGHQFPNYSSELNVNALLLGDSALYLCASSFRNLGQNTEAFFGQGTRLTVV.

This clone was seen a few times. The V call is TRBV12-3 or TRBV12-4, the J call TRBJ1-1, with D maybe TRBD1 (6 bases). CDR3 length equals 13 residues. Trimming pared 6 bases from V and 8 bases from J, leaving 16 bases between. The DNA of the CDR3 is TGTGCCAGCAGCCAGGGGCCACATAGGGAAGCTTTCTTT. The encoded protein is CASSQGPHREAFF.

V gene TRBV3-1 (or the pseudogene TRBV3-2) combines with J gene TRBJ1-3, with a possible D match to TRBD1 (6 bases). Germline CDR1 is LGHDT and CDR2 is YNNKEL (reference sequence). This CDR3 has 17 amino acids. The ends were cut back, 3 bases at V and 4 bases at J, with 19 bases in the middle. DNA of the CDR3: TGTGCCAGCAGCCACTCCTGGCCAGGGGCGGAAGGAAACACCATATATTTT. This sequence encodes CASSHSWPGAEGNTIYF.

The chain recombines TRBV10-2 with TRBJ1-2; 8 positions agree with TRBD1. V lost 3 bases and J lost 10; bases outside the gene matches: 10. This CDR3 has 14 amino acids. CDR1 is WSHSY, CDR2 SAAADI, per germline. CDR3 nucleotide sequence: TGCGCCAGCAGTGATGCGCCGGGACAGGAGGCCTACACCTTC. The encoded protein is CASSDAPGQEAYTF.

This clone was recorded a few times. The rearrangement uses TRBV7-2 and TRBJ1-3; a possible D gene is TRBD1 (6 bases). This CDR3 is built from 19 residues. Germline V gives CDR1 SGHTA, CDR2 FQGNSA. The V end was cut by 1 base, the J end by 4 bases, with 23 bases between. In nucleotides, the CDR3 is TGTGCCAGCAGCTTAGGCGTAGGGGTACGAGGACAGCGAGGAAACACCATATATTTT. It is translated as CASSLGVGVRGQRGNTIYF.

V is TRBV6-5 and J is TRBJ1-2, with 10 bases aligning to TRBD1. Looked up from germline, CDR1 is MNHEY and CDR2 is SVGAGI. The CDR3 contains 15 residues. The V gene end was trimmed by 4 bases and the J gene end by 8 bases; junction bases not matched to a gene: 10. CDR3 coding DNA: TGTGCCAGCAGTTGGGTCCCCGGGACAGGGGACGGCTACACCTTC. This translates into CASSWVPGTGDGYTF.